The 7 T cell receptor beta chains in this list originate from one sample, sequenced in a study of PD-L1 blockade in urothelial cancer (dated by TCRdb to about 2017). Library preparation used the immunoSEQ multiplex PCR assay. Sourced from immuneACCESS, this table was stored by TCRdb with only in-frame sequences that have V and J called. A share of the clones is absent; for the studies checked, an unresolved V gene accounts for under half, and the remainder has no known explanation. The sample table records 130,000 or so clones; about 88% of these occur just once. In total, the top ten clones hold about 2.9% of the sample. According to the study, the label for this sample's time point signals: pretreatment peripheral blood. Sequencing was performed on PBMCs, taken around atezolizumab (anti-PD-L1) treatment. These receptors were collected from a man aged 50 to 60 with urothelial cancer.

The chain links TRBV19 to TRBJ2-7; D not resolved. Germline CDR1 and CDR2: LNHDA and SQIVND (reference sequence). The V end was cut by 4 bases, the J end by 7 bases, with 14 bases between. The CDR3 has 13 amino acids. As DNA, the CDR3 is TGTGCCAGTAGTACGACCTTGACGGAGGAGCAGTACTTC. Translating it yields CASSTTLTEEQYF.

The CDR3 nucleotides read TGTGCCAGCAGCTCACAGGGCCATGGAACTGAAGCTTTCTTT. This codes for CASSSQGHGTEAFF. The chain links TRBV7-2 to TRBJ1-1, with TRBD1 as a possible D gene (6 bases). Germline CDR1 SGHTA, CDR2 FQGNSA. Trimming cost V 4 bases and J 5 bases, with 14 bases left between them. The CDR3 contains 14 residues.

This clone was observed a few times. This rearrangement joins TRBV9 to TRBJ1-1, with D uncertain. CDR1 is SGDLS, CDR2 YYNGEE, per germline. The germline V and J ends were trimmed by 0 bases and 5 bases, with 8 bases remaining between them. The CDR3 is 13 residues long. CDR3 in DNA: TGTGCCAGCAGCGTAGAGTTTCGGACTGAAGCTTTCTTT. As protein: CASSVEFRTEAFF.

The chain uses TRBV11-2 and TRBJ2-1; TRBD2 agrees at 7 bases. Germline V gene sequence: CDR1 SGHAT, CDR2 FQNNGV. This CDR3 is built from 17 residues. Unmatched junction bases numbered 11, after V lost 4 bases and J lost 2 bases. The CDR3 DNA sequence: TGTGCCAGCAGCTCCACCATTAGCGGGCGAGCCTACAATGAGCAGTTCTTC. It translates to CASSSTISGRAYNEQFF.

The rearrangement joins TRBV6-5 to TRBJ2-7; TRBD1 matches at 10 bases. Germline values: CDR1 MNHEY, CDR2 SVGAGI. The V segment lost 2 bases and the J segment 7 bases; nucleotides outside the gene matches: 11. CDR3 size: 16 residues. Written as DNA, the CDR3 is TGTGCCAGCAGTTACCTCGGGACAGGGGCTTTTCGTGAGCAGTACTTC. Translating it yields CASSYLGTGAFREQYF.

This sequence joins TRBV12-5 and TRBJ1-2, with 8 bases fitting TRBD1. The CDR3 loop spans 19 amino acids. Germline lookup yields CDR1 LGHNT and CDR2 FRNRAP. V lost 6 bases and J lost 6; bases outside the gene matches: 24. The CDR3, as DNA: TGTGCTAGTGGGTTAGATTACGACGTCAGGGGGCATTCTCCCCATGGCTACACCTTC. This translates into CASGLDYDVRGHSPHGYTF.

This chain uses TRBV6-5 with TRBJ2-1; TRBD2 aligns across 11 bases. The V gene end was trimmed by 5 bases and the J gene end by 3 bases; junction bases not matched to a gene: 3. This CDR3 is built from 15 residues. Germline V gene lookup returns CDR1 MNHEY and CDR2 SVGAGI. Here the CDR3 DNA reads TGTGCCAGCAGTAGACTAGCGGGACTCTACAATGAGCAGTTCTTC. It is translated as CASSRLAGLYNEQFF.